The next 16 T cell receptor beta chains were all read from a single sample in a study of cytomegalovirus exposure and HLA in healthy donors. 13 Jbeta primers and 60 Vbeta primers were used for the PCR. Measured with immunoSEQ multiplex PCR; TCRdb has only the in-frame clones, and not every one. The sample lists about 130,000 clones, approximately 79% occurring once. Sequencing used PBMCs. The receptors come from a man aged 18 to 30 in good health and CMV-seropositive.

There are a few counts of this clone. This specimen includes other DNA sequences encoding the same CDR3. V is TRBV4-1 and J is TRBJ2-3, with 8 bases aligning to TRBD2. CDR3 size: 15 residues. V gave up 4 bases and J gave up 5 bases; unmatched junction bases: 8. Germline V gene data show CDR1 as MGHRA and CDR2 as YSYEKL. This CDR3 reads CASSPLAGLIDTQYF. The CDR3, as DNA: TGCGCCAGCAGCCCTTTAGCGGGGTTGATAGATACGCAGTATTTT.

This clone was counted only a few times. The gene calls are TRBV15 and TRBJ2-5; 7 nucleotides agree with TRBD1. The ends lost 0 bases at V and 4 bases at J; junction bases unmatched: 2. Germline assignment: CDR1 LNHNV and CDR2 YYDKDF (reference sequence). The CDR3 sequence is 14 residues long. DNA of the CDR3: TGTGCCACCAGCAGAGACTCAGGGGGAGAGACCCAGTACTTC. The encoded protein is CATSRDSGGETQYF. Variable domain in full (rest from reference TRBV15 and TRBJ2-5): DAMVIQNPRYQVTQFGKPVTLSCSQTLNHNVMYWYQQKSSQAPKLLFHYYDKDFNNEADTPDNFQSRRPNTSFCFLDIRSPGLGDTAMYLCATSRDSGGETQYFGPGTRLLVL.

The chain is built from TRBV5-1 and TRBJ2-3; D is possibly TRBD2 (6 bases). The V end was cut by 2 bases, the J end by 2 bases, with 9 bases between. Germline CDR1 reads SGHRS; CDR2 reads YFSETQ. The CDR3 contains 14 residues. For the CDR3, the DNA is TGCGCCAGCAGCTTAACGGGAGACACAGATACGCAGTATTTT. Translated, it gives CASSLTGDTDTQYF.

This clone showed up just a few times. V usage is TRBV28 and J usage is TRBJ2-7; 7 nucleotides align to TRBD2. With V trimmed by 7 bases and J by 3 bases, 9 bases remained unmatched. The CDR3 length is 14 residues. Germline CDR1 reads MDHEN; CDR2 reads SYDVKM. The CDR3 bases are TGTGCCAGCACCCCCCATGGCGGGGGCTACGAGCAGTACTTC. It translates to CASTPHGGGYEQYF. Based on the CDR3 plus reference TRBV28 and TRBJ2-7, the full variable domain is DVKVTQSSRYLVKRTGEKVFLECVQDMDHENMFWYRQDPGLGLRLIYFSYDVKMKEKGDIPEGYSVSREKKERFSLILESASTNQTSMYLCASTPHGGGYEQYFGPGTRLTVT.

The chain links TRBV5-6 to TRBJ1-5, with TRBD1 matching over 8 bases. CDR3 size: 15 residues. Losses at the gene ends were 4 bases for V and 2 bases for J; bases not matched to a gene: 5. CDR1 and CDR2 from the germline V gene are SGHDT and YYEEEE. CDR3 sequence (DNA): TGTGCCAGCAGCGAGACAGGGGTCGGCAATCAGCCCCAGCATTTT. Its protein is CASSETGVGNQPQHF.

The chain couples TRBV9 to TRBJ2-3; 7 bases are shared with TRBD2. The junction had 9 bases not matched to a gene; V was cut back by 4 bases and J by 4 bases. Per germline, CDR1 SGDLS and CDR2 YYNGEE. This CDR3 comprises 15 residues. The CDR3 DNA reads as TGTGCCAGCAGCAACCGGGACTACCGGGCAGATACGCAGTATTTT. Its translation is CASSNRDYRADTQYF.

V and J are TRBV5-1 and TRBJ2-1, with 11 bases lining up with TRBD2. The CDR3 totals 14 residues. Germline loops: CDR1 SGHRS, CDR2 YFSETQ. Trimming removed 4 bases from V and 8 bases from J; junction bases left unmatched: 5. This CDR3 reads CASSDTSGGYEQFF. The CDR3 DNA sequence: TGCGCCAGCAGCGATACTAGCGGGGGCTATGAGCAGTTCTTC.

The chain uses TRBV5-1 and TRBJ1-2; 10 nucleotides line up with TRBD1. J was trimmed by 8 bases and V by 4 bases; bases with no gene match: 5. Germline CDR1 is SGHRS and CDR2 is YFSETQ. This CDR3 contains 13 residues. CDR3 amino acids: CASSRGQGGGYTF. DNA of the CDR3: TGCGCCAGCAGCCGTGGACAGGGGGGAGGCTACACCTTC.

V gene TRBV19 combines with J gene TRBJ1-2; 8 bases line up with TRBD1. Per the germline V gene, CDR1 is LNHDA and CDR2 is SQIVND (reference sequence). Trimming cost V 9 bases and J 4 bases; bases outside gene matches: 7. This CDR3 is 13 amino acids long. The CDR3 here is CASFRGLGYGYTF. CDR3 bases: TGTGCCAGCTTCAGGGGGCTCGGCTATGGCTACACCTTC.

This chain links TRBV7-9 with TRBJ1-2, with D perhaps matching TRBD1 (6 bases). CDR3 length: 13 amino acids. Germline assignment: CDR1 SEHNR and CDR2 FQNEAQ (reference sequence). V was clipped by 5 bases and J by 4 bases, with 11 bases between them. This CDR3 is CASSQGQFYGYTF. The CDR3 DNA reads TGTGCCAGCAGCCAAGGACAGTTCTATGGCTACACCTTC.

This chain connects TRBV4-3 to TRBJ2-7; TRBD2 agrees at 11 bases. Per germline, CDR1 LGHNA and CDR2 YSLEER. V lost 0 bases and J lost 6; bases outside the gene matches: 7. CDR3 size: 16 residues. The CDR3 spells CASSQETSGNAGEQYF. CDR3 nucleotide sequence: TGCGCCAGCAGCCAAGAGACTAGCGGGAACGCTGGCGAGCAGTACTTC.

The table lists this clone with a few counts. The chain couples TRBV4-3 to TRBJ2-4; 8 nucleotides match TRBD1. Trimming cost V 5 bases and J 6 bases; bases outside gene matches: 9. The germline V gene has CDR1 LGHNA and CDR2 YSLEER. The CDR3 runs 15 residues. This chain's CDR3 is CASSSVDRGLNIQYF. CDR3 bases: TGCGCCAGCAGCTCCGTAGACAGGGGATTAAACATTCAGTACTTC.

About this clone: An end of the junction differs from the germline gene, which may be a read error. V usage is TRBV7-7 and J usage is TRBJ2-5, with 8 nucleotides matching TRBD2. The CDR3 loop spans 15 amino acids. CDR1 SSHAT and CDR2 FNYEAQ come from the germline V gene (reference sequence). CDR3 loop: CASSFGGGRGETQYF. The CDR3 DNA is TGTGCTAGCAGCTTTGGCGGGGGGCGGGGAGAGACCCAGTACTTC.

In nucleotides, the CDR3 is TGTGCCAGCAGACCGTATGACAGGGGTGATGAGCAGTTCTTC. It is translated as CASRPYDRGDEQFF. This sequence joins TRBV28 and TRBJ2-1; 8 bases match TRBD1. The CDR3 extends over 14 amino acids. Trimming removed 6 bases from V and 8 bases from J; junction bases left unmatched: 9. From germline, CDR1 is MDHEN and CDR2 SYDVKM.

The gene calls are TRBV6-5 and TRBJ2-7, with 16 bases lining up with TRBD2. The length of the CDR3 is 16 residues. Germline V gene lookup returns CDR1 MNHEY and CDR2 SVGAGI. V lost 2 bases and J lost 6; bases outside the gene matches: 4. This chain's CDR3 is CASSYGTSGRAGEQYF. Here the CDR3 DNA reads TGTGCCAGCAGTTACGGGACTAGCGGGAGGGCTGGCGAGCAGTACTTC.

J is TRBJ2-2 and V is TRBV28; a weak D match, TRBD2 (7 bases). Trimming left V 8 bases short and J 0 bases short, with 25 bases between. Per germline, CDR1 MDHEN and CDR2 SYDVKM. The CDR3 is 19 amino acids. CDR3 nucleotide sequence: TGTGCCAGCGCACCCTCTAGGGGAGGGCCAGGGGCGAACACCGGGGAGCTGTTTTTT. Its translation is CASAPSRGGPGANTGELFF. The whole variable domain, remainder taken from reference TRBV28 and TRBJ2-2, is DVKVTQSSRYLVKRTGEKVFLECVQDMDHENMFWYRQDPGLGLRLIYFSYDVKMKEKGDIPEGYSVSREKKERFSLILESASTNQTSMYLCASAPSRGGPGANTGELFFGEGSRLTVL.